The source of this T cell receptor beta chain is a study of blood T cell repertoires in COVID-19. Trimming cost V 4 bases and J 7 bases; bases outside gene matches: 8. CDR1 and CDR2 (germline): SGHNT, YENEEA. The CDR3 length is 15 residues. Original processing methods: Researchers report that nucleated cell counts were estimated from reference gene primer amplification. Libraries were prepared by immunoSEQ multiplex PCR; TCRdb keeps only in-frame clonotypes and omits some of them. V and J calls and clone size are those listed in that table; D and trimming were worked out from the DNA. The sample carries 130,000 or so clones, 86% recorded once.

Sequencing was performed on peripheral blood. The origin of this receptor is a woman aged 60-70 years with acute or convalescent COVID-19. The J gene is TRBJ2-7, the V gene TRBV11-3, with 12 nucleotides matching TRBD2. In DNA form, the CDR3 reads TGTGCCAGCAGCTCATCACTAGCGGGGGGCTGGGAGCAGTACTTC. As protein: CASSSSLAGGWEQYF.